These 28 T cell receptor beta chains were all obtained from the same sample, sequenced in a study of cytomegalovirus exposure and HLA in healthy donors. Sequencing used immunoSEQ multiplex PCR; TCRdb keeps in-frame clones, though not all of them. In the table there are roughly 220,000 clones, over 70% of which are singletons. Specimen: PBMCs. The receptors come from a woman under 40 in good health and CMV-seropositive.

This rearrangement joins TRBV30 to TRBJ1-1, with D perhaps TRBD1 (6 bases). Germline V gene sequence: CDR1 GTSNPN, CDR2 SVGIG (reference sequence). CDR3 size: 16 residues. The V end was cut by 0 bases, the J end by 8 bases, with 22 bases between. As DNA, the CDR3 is TGTGCCTGGAGTGTTTTCATAGGACAGCGGGGTGGGGAAGCTTTCTTT. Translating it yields CAWSVFIGQRGGEAFF.

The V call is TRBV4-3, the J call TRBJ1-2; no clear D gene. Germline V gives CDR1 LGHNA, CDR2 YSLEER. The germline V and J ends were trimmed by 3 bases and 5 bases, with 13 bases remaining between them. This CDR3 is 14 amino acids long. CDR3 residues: CASSQFPGSYGYTF. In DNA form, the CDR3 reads TGCGCCAGCAGCCAGTTCCCCGGGTCGTATGGCTACACCTTC.

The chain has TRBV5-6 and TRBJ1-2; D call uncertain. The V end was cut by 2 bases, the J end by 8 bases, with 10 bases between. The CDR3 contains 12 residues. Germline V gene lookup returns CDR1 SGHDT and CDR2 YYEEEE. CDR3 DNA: TGTGCCAGCAGCTTAGCCGTAGGAGGCTACACCTTC. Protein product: CASSLAVGGYTF.

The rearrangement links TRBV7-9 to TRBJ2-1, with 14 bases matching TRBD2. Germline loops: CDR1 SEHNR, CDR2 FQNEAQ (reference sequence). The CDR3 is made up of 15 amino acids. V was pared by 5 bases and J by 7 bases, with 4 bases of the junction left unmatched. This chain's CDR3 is CASSQRTSGRNEQFF. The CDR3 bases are TGTGCCAGCAGCCAGAGGACTAGCGGGAGGAATGAGCAGTTCTTC.

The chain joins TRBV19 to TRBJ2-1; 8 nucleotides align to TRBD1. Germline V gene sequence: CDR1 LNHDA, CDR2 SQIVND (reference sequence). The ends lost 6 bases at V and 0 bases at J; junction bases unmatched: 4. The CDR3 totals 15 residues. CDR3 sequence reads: CASSRGPSSYNEQFF. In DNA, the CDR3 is TGTGCCAGTAGCAGGGGGCCCTCCTCCTACAATGAGCAGTTCTTC.

The CDR3 here is CASSQWTGGPGELFF. The CDR3 DNA reads as TGTGCCAGCAGCCAGTGGACAGGGGGCCCCGGGGAGCTGTTTTTT. V is TRBV14 and J is TRBJ2-2; 11 bases align to TRBD1. The CDR3 totals 15 residues. V shed 3 bases, J shed 6 bases, and the junction held 3 bases outside the gene matches. Germline CDR1 is SGHDN and CDR2 is FVKESK.

The CDR3, as DNA: TGTGCCAGCTCACCACCATTGAACACTGAAGCTTTCTTT. Amino acids: CASSPPLNTEAFF. This chain uses TRBV18 with TRBJ1-1; D remains ambiguous. Trimming removed 0 bases from V and 0 bases from J, with 2 bases in between. Germline V gene sequence: CDR1 KGHSH, CDR2 LQKENI. The CDR3 loop spans 13 amino acids. Full variable domain (remainder filled in from reference TRBV18 and TRBJ1-1): NAGVMQNPRHLVRRRGQEARLRCSPMKGHSHVYWYRQLPEEGLKFMVYLQKENIIDESGMPKERFSAEFPKEGPSILRIQQVVRGDSAAYFCASSPPLNTEAFFGQGTRLTVV.

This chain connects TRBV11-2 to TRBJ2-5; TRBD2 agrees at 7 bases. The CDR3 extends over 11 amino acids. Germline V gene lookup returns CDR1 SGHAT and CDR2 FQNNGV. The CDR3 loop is CVSGGLGTQYF. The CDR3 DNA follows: TGTGTATCGGGCGGACTAGGGACCCAGTACTTC.

CDR3 bases: TGCGCCAGCAGCCCCGGGCGGGGAACCCGCTACAATGAGCAGTTCTTC. Protein sequence: CASSPGRGTRYNEQFF. The V call is TRBV4-1, the J call TRBJ2-1; D may be TRBD2 (6 bases). The germline V gene has CDR1 MGHRA and CDR2 YSYEKL. CDR3 length: 16 amino acids. V was cut by 4 bases and J by 3 bases, with 16 bases left in between.

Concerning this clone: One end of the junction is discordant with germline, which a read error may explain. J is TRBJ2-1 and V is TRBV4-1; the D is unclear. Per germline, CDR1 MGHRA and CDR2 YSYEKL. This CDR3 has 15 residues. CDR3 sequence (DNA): TGCGCCAGCAGCCAACAAGCGAGACGCGACAAAGAGCAGTTCTTC. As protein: CASSQQARRDKEQFF.

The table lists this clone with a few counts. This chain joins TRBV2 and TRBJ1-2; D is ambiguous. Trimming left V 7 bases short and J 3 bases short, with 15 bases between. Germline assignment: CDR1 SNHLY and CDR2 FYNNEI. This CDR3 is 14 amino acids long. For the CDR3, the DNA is TGTGCCAGCAAGTTGGGCTTCGGAGACTATGGCTACACCTTC. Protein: CASKLGFGDYGYTF.

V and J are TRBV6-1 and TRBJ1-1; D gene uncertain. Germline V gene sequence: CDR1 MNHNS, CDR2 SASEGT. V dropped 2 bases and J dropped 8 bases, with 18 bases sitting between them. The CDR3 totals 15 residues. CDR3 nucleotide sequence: TGTGCCAGCAGTGAAACCCCAACCTCCGAACCCGAAGCTTTCTTT. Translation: CASSETPTSEPEAFF.

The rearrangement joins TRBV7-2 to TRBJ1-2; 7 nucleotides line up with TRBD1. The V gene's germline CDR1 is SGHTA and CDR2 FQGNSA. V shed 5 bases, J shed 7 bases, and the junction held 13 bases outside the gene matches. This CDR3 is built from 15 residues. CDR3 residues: CASSLRQGTNGGYTF. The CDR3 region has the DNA TGTGCCAGCAGCCTCCGACAGGGAACTAATGGTGGCTACACCTTC. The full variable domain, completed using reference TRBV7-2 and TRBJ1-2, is GAGVSQSPSNKVTEKGKDVELRCDPISGHTALYWYRQSLGQGLEFLIYFQGNSAPDKSGLPSDRFSAERTGGSVSTLTIQRTQQEDSAVYLCASSLRQGTNGGYTFGSGTRLTVV.

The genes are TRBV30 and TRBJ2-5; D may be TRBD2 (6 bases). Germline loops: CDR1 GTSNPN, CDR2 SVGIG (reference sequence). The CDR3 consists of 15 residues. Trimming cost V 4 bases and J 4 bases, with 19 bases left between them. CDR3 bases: TGTGCCTGGACCCCTGGGAGGCGGAGAGGAGAGACCCAGTACTTC. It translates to CAWTPGRRRGETQYF.

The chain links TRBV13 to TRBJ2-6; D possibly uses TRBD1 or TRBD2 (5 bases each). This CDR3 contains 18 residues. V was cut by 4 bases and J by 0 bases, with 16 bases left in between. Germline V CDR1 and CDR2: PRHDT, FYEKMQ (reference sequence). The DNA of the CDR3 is TGTGCCAGCAGCTCCTATGGGACGGACCGCTCTGGGGCCAACGTCCTGACTTTC. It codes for CASSSYGTDRSGANVLTF.

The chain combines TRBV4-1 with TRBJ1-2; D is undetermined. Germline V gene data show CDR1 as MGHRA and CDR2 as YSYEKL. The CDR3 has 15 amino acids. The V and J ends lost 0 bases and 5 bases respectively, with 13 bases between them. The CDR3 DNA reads TGCGCCAGCAGCCAAGATAGAGGACGGGGTTATGGCTACACCTTC. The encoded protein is CASSQDRGRGYGYTF.

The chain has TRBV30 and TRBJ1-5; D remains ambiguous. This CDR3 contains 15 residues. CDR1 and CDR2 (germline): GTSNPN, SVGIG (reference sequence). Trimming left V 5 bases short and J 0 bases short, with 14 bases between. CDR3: CAWALGRYSNQPQHF. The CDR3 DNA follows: TGTGCCTGGGCCCTGGGCAGATATAGCAATCAGCCCCAGCATTTT.

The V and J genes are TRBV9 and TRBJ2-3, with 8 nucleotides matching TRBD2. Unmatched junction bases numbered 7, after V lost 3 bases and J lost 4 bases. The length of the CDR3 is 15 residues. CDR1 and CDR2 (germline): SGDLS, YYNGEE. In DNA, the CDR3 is TGTGCCAGCAGCGGTAGCGGGACCCTCGCAGATACGCAGTATTTT. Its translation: CASSGSGTLADTQYF.

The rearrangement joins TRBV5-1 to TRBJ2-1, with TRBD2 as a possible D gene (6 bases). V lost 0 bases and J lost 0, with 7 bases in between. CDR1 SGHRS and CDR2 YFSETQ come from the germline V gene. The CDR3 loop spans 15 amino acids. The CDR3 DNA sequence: TGCGCCAGCAGCTTGGGGGACTTCTCCTACAATGAGCAGTTCTTC. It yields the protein CASSLGDFSYNEQFF.

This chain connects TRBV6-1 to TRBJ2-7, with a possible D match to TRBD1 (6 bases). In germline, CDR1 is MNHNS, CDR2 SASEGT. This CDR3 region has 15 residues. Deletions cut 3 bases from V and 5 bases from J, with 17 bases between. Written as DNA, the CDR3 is TGTGCCAGCAGTGAGAGGACCGGGACATCCGACGAGCAGTACTTC. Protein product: CASSERTGTSDEQYF.

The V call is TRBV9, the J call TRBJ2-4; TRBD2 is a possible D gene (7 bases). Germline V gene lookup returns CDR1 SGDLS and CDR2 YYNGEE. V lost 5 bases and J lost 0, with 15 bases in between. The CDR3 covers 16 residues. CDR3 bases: TGTGCCAGCAGTCTGGGAGGGGGGATAGCCAAAAACATTCAGTACTTC. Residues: CASSLGGGIAKNIQYF.

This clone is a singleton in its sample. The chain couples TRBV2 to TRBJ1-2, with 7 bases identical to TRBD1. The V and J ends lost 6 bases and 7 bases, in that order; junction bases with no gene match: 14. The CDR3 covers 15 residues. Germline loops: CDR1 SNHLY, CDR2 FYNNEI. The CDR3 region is CASRWDSSRASGYTF. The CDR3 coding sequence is TGTGCCAGCAGGTGGGACAGTTCTAGGGCTTCTGGCTACACCTTC.

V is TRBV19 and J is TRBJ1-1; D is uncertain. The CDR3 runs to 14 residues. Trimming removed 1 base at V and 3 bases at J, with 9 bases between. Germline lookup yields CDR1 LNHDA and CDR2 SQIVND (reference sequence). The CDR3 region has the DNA TGTGCCAGTAGTATAGCGAGGGTTTACACTGAAGCTTTCTTT. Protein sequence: CASSIARVYTEAFF.

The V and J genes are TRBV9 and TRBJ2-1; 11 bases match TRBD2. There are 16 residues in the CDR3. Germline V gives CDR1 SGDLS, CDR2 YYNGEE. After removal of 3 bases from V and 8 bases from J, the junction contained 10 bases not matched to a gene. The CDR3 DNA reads TGTGCCAGCAGCGCCCACACTAGCGGGAGCATGGATGAGCAGTTCTTC. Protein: CASSAHTSGSMDEQFF.

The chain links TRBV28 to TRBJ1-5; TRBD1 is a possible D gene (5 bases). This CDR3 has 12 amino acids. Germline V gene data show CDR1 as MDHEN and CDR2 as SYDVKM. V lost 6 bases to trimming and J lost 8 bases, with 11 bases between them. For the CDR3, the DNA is TGTGCCAGCAGGCCCTGGGGGGAGCCCCAGCATTTT. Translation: CASRPWGEPQHF.

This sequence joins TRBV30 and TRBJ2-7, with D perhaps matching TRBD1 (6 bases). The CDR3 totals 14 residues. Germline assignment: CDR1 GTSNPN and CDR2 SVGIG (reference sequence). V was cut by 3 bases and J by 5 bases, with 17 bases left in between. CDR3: CAWRVTGSANEQYF. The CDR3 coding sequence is TGTGCCTGGAGGGTAACAGGGTCGGCAAACGAGCAGTACTTC.

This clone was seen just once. For the CDR3, the DNA is TGCGCCAGCAGCCAAGCCGGACTAGCGGGAGCGGCTGAGCAGTTCTTC. Translation gives CASSQAGLAGAAEQFF. The chain employs TRBV4-1 and TRBJ2-1; 13 nucleotides align to TRBD2. With 1 base clipped from V and 9 bases from J, the junction kept 6 bases outside the gene matches. The CDR3 is 16 amino acids. CDR1 and CDR2 from the germline V gene are MGHRA and YSYEKL.

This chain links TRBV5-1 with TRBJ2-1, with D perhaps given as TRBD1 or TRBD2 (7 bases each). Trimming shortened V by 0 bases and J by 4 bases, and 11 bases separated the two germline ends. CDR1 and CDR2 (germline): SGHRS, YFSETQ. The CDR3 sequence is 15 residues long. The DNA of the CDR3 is TGCGCCAGCAGCTTGGACAGGGGACTATACAATGAGCAGTTCTTC. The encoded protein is CASSLDRGLYNEQFF.